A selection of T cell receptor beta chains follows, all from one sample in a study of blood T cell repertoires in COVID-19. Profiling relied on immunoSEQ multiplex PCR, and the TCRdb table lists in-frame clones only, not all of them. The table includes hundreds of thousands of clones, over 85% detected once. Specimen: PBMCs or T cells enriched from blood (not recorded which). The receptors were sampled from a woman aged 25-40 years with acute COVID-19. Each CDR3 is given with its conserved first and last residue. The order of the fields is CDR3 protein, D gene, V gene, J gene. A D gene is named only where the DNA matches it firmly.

CDR3 protein: CSVDWGLDEQFF; D gene: NA; V gene: TRBV29-1; J gene: TRBJ2-1
CDR3 protein: CASSLMPGKDEQFF; D gene: NA; V gene: TRBV7-7; J gene: TRBJ2-1
CDR3 protein: CASSPLGGAMNTEAFF; D gene: NA; V gene: TRBV5-1; J gene: TRBJ1-1
CDR3 protein: CASSLAFQGWHGYTF; D gene: NA; V gene: TRBV7-9; J gene: TRBJ1-2
CDR3 protein: CASSLRPGGETQYF; D gene: NA; V gene: TRBV5-1; J gene: TRBJ2-5
CDR3 protein: CASSLGGYGYTF; D gene: NA; V gene: TRBV7-2; J gene: TRBJ1-2
CDR3 protein: CASRLLDGNTIYF; D gene: NA; V gene: TRBV12-3/TRBV12-4; J gene: TRBJ1-3
CDR3 protein: CASSYLDRGAPEAFF; D gene: TRBD1; V gene: TRBV5-6; J gene: TRBJ1-1
CDR3 protein: CASSARPEPQHF; D gene: NA; V gene: TRBV28; J gene: TRBJ1-5
CDR3 protein: CASSGSSYTEAFF; D gene: NA; V gene: TRBV10-1; J gene: TRBJ1-1
CDR3 protein: CASSFGQGSGRELFF; D gene: NA; V gene: TRBV5-6; J gene: TRBJ2-2
CDR3 protein: CASFPEGSDTQYF; D gene: NA; V gene: TRBV5-1; J gene: TRBJ2-3
CDR3 protein: CASSERGAAETQYF; D gene: TRBD2; V gene: TRBV9; J gene: TRBJ2-5
CDR3 protein: CASRRGGGAETQYF; D gene: TRBD2; V gene: TRBV7-2; J gene: TRBJ2-5
CDR3 protein: CASSVYRDSGEKLFF; D gene: TRBD1; V gene: TRBV7-6; J gene: TRBJ1-4
CDR3 protein: CASSQEPGRVSPLHF; D gene: NA; V gene: TRBV3-1/TRBV3-2; J gene: TRBJ1-6
CDR3 protein: CASSLGLGLQETQYF; D gene: NA; V gene: TRBV7-9; J gene: TRBJ2-5
CDR3 protein: CASSAARRGTEAFF; D gene: NA; V gene: TRBV9; J gene: TRBJ1-1
CDR3 protein: CASSLEQGRLNEQFF; D gene: NA; V gene: TRBV7-9; J gene: TRBJ2-1
CDR3 protein: CASSRNQGLGNSPLHF; D gene: NA; V gene: TRBV4-3; J gene: TRBJ1-6
CDR3 protein: CASSWTSTGNTIYF; D gene: NA; V gene: TRBV7-2; J gene: TRBJ1-3
CDR3 protein: CASSSLGASQPQHF; D gene: NA; V gene: TRBV28; J gene: TRBJ1-5
CDR3 protein: CASSQPGPSYEQYF; D gene: NA; V gene: TRBV4-1; J gene: TRBJ2-7
CDR3 protein: CATSRVIAGNSYEQYF; D gene: NA; V gene: TRBV15; J gene: TRBJ2-7
CDR3 protein: CASSLTGGAFF; D gene: TRBD1; V gene: TRBV12-3/TRBV12-4; J gene: TRBJ1-1
CDR3 protein: CASSQRTGQPYPYNEQFF; D gene: TRBD1; V gene: TRBV14; J gene: TRBJ2-1
CDR3 protein: CASSPGVGTDTQYF; D gene: NA; V gene: TRBV7-2; J gene: TRBJ2-3
CDR3 protein: CASSWGQGNTEAFF; D gene: TRBD1; V gene: TRBV5-1; J gene: TRBJ1-1
CDR3 protein: CASSRRTASNEQYF; D gene: NA; V gene: TRBV6-5; J gene: TRBJ2-7
CDR3 protein: CATIRDFSPLHF; D gene: NA; V gene: TRBV24-1; J gene: TRBJ1-6
CDR3 protein: CASFTSAGRGTGELFF; D gene: NA; V gene: TRBV5-1; J gene: TRBJ2-2
CDR3 protein: CASSSDSPGTGELFF; D gene: NA; V gene: TRBV6-5; J gene: TRBJ2-2
CDR3 protein: CASSPGIAGGQETQYF; D gene: TRBD2; V gene: TRBV18; J gene: TRBJ2-5
CDR3 protein: CSAFSGDGYEQYF; D gene: TRBD2; V gene: TRBV29-1; J gene: TRBJ2-7
CDR3 protein: CASSLTGSEAFF; D gene: NA; V gene: TRBV28; J gene: TRBJ1-1
CDR3 protein: CASSIDPTWGQDGYTF; D gene: NA; V gene: TRBV19; J gene: TRBJ1-2
CDR3 protein: CATSLGDRGYGYTF; D gene: TRBD1; V gene: TRBV15; J gene: TRBJ1-2
CDR3 protein: CASSTGQPYYNSPLHF; D gene: TRBD1; V gene: TRBV2; J gene: TRBJ1-6
CDR3 protein: CASSQSTSDTQYF; D gene: NA; V gene: TRBV4-1; J gene: TRBJ2-3
CDR3 protein: CASSYPTGTASSPLHF; D gene: TRBD1; V gene: TRBV6-2/TRBV6-3; J gene: TRBJ1-6
CDR3 protein: CASSPDGQLRGYTF; D gene: NA; V gene: TRBV6-5; J gene: TRBJ1-2
CDR3 protein: CASSLSSSGGYEQYF; D gene: NA; V gene: TRBV5-1; J gene: TRBJ2-7
CDR3 protein: CASSDVRERNTEAFF; D gene: NA; V gene: TRBV2; J gene: TRBJ1-1